This TCR beta chain comes out of a study of response to subunit inactivated influenza vaccine. TCRdb used MiXCR to reprocess the RT-PCR reads, holding one entry per CDR3 protein. Of about 540,000 distinct CDR3 sequences listed, approximately 15% were seen once; the top ten hold over 8.5%. This clonotype was observed a handful of times. The CDR3 sequence is 14 residues long. The germline V and J ends were trimmed by 2 bases and 3 bases, with 11 bases remaining between them. Germline values: CDR1 MNHEY, CDR2 SVGAGI. This sequence joins TRBV6-5 and TRBJ2-7; D uncertain. This TCR derives from a man aged 45-60 years who received an inactivated influenza vaccine. The sequencing here drew on PBMCs from blood, taken approximately 12 days after vaccination. The CDR3 sequence is CASSYRQLDYEQYF. CDR3 bases: TGTGCCAGCAGTTACCGTCAGCTGGACTACGAGCAGTACTTC.